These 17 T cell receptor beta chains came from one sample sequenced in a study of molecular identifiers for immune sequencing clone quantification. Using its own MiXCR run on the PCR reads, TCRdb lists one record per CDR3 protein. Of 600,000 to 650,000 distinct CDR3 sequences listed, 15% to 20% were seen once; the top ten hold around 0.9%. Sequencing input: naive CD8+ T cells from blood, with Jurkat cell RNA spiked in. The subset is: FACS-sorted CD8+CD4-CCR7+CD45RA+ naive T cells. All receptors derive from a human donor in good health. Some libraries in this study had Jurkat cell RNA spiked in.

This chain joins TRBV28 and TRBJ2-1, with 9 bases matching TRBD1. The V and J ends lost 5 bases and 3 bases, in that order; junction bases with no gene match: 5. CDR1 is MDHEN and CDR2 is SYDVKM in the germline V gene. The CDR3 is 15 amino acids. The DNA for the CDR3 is TGTGCCAGCAGTCCTGGACAGGGGCGCTACAATGAGCAGTTCTTC. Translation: CASSPGQGRYNEQFF. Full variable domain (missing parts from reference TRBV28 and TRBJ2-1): DVKVTQSSRYLVKRTGEKVFLECVQDMDHENMFWYRQDPGLGLRLIYFSYDVKMKEKGDIPEGYSVSREKKERFSLILESASTNQTSMYLCASSPGQGRYNEQFFGPGTRLTVL.

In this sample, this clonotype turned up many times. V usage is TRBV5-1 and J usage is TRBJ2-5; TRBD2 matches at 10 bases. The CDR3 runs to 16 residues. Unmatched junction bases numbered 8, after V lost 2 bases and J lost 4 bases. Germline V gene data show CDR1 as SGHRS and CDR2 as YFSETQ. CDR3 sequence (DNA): TGCGCCAGCAGCTTCCTAGGGGTAGCGGGAGGAGAGACCCAGTACTTC. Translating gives CASSFLGVAGGETQYF.

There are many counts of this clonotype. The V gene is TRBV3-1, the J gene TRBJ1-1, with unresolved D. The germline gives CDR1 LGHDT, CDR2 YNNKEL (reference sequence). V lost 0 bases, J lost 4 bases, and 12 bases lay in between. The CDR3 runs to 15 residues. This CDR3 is CASSQDAAPATEAFF. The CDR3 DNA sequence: TGTGCCAGCAGCCAAGATGCAGCACCTGCCACTGAAGCTTTCTTT.

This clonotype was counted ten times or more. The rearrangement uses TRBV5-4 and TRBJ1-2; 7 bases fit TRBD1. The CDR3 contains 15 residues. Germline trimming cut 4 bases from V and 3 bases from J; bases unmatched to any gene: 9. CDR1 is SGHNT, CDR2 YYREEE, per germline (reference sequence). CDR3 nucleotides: TGTGCCAGCAGCCGACAGGGTCTACCTCACTATGGCTACACCTTC. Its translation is CASSRQGLPHYGYTF. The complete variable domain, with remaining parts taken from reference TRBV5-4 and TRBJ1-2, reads ETGVTQSPTHLIKTRGQQVTLRCSSQSGHNTVSWYQQALGQGPQFIFQYYREEENGRGNFPPRFSGLQFPNYSSELNVNALELDDSALYLCASSRQGLPHYGYTFGSGTRLTVV.

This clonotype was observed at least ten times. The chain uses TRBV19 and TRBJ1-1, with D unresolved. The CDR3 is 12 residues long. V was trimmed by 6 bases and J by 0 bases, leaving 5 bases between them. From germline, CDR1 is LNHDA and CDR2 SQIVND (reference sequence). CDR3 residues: CASSILNTEAFF. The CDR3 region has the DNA TGTGCCAGTAGCATCCTGAACACTGAAGCTTTCTTT.

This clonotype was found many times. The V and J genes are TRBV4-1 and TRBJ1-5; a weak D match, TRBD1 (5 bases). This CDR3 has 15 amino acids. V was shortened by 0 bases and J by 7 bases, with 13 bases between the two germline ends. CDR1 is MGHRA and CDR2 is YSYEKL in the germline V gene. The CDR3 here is CASSQDQGYDQPQHF. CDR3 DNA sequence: TGCGCCAGCAGCCAAGATCAGGGTTATGACCAGCCCCAGCATTTT.

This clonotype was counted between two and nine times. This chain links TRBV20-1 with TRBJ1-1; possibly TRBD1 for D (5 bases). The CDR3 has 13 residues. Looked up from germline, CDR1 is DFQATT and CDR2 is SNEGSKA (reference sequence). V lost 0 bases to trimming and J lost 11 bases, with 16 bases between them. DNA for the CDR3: TGCAGTGCTAGAGATGGGACGATGGCGTGGGCTTTCTTT. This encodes CSARDGTMAWAFF.

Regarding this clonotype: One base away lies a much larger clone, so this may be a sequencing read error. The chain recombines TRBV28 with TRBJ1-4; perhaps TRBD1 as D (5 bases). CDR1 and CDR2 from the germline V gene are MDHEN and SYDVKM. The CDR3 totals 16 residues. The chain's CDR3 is CASRSPTGATDEKLFF. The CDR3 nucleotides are TGTGCCAGCAGGTCTCCAACAGGTGCAACTGATGAAAAACTGTTTTTT.

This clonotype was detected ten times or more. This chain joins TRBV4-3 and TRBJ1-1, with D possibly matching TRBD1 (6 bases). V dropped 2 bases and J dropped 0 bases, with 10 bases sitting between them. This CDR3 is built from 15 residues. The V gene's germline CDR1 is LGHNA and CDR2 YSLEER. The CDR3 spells CASSQLDSVNTEAFF. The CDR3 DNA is TGCGCCAGCAGCCAACTGGACAGTGTGAACACTGAAGCTTTCTTT.

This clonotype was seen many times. The CDR3 nucleotides are TGTGCCAGTAGTATAGGTTCCAGGGGGCACACCGGGGAGCTGTTTTTT. Amino acids: CASSIGSRGHTGELFF. This chain uses TRBV19 with TRBJ2-2; 8 bases match TRBD1. The CDR3 has 16 amino acids. Germline assignment: CDR1 LNHDA and CDR2 SQIVND (reference sequence). V gave up 1 base and J gave up 3 bases; unmatched junction bases: 4.

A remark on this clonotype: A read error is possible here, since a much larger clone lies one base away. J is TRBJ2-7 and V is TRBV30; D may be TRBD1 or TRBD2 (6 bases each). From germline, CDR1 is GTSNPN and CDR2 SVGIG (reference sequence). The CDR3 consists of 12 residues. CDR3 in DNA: TGTGCCTGGAGTCGGGGGCCCTACGGGCAGTACTTC. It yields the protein CAWSRGPYGQYF. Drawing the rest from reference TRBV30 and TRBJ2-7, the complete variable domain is SQTIHQWPATLVQPVGSPLSLECTVEGTSNPNLYWYRQAAGRGLQLLFYSVGIGQISSEVPQNLSASRPQDRQFILSSKKLLLSDSGFYLCAWSRGPYGQYFGPGTRLTVT.

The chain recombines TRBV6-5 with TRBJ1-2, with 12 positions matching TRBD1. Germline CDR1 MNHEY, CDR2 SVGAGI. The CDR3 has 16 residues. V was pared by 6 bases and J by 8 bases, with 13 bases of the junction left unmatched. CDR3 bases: TGTGCCAGCAGCTATCGTCCGGGACAGGGGGCGTTGGGCTACACCTTC. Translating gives CASSYRPGQGALGYTF.

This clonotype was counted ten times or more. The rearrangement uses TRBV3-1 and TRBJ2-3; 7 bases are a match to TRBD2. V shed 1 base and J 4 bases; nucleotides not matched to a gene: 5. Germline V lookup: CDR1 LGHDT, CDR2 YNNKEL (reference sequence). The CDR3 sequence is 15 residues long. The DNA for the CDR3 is TGTGCCAGCAGCCAAGTTAGTGGGGGGGCAGATACGCAGTATTTT. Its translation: CASSQVSGGADTQYF.

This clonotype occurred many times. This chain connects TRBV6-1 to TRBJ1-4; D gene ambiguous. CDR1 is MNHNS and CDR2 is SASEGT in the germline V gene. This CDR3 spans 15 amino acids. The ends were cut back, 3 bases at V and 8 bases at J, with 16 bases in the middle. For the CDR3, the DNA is TGTGCCAGCAGTGACGGTGCCGGACGATCAGAAAAACTGTTTTTT. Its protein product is CASSDGAGRSEKLFF.

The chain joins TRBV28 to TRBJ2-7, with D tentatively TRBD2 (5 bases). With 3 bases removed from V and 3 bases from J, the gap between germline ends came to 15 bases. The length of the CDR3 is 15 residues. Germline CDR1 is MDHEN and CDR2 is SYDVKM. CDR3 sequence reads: CASSFGLRRVYEQYF. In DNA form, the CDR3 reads TGTGCCAGCAGTTTCGGCCTCAGGCGGGTCTACGAGCAGTACTTC.

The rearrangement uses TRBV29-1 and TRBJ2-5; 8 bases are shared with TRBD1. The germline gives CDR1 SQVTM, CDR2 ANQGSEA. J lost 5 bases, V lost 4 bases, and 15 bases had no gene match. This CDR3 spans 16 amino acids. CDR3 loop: CSVGGTSTGGDETQYF. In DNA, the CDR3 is TGCAGCGTTGGGGGAACGTCAACAGGGGGTGATGAGACCCAGTACTTC.

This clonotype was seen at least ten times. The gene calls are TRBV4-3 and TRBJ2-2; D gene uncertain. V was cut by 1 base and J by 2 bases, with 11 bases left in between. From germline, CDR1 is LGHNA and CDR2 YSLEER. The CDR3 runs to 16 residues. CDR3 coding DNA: TGCGCCAGCAGCCAAGGGGTGGGCCGAAACACCGGGGAGCTGTTTTTT. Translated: CASSQGVGRNTGELFF.